Presented here are 19 T cell receptor beta chains from one specimen sequenced in a study of T cell repertoires in cytomegalovirus infection. For these receptors, no antigen is known. TCRdb reprocessed the reads via MiXCR and lists one record per CDR3 protein. Of hundreds of thousands of distinct CDR3 sequences in the sample, around a third were seen once. The sample in question was cultured PBMCs, obtained from culture after CMV antigen stimulation. The receptor source for this set is a human donor in good health (CMV status not recorded). Some clones in this sample may be carry-over from other donors' samples.

The chain uses TRBV6-2 or TRBV6-3 and TRBJ2-7; D is undetermined. From germline, CDR1 is MNHEY and CDR2 SVGEGT. This CDR3 is built from 13 residues. Trimming pared 0 bases from V and 2 bases from J, leaving 5 bases between. In DNA, the CDR3 is TGTGCCAGCAGTTACTCGTTGGCCTACGAGCAGTACTTC. Protein: CASSYSLAYEQYF.

The genes are TRBV7-2 and TRBJ1-1; tentative D call: TRBD1 (6 bases). The CDR3 extends over 15 amino acids. Germline assignment: CDR1 SGHTA and CDR2 FQGNSA. Trimming took 2 bases from V and 7 from J, leaving 17 bases between them. The CDR3 sequence is CASSLSGWGADEAFF. CDR3 nucleotide sequence: TGTGCCAGCAGCTTAAGTGGTTGGGGGGCGGATGAAGCTTTCTTT.

The rearrangement links TRBV11-2 to TRBJ2-5; D gene uncertain. V was shortened by 4 bases and J by 0 bases, with 12 bases between the two germline ends. There are 15 residues in the CDR3. CDR1 is SGHAT, CDR2 FQNNGV, per germline. CDR3 sequence: CASSYPNLYQETQYF. The CDR3 coding sequence is TGTGCCAGCAGCTACCCCAACCTCTACCAAGAGACCCAGTACTTC.

The chain carries TRBV4-2 and TRBJ1-6, with 7 bases matching TRBD1. The CDR3 consists of 16 residues. Germline loops: CDR1 LGHNA, CDR2 YNFKEQ. Losses at the gene ends were 0 bases for V and 6 bases for J; bases not matched to a gene: 5. The CDR3 loop is CASSQDLGTANSPLHF. In nucleotides, the CDR3 is TGTGCCAGCAGCCAAGATCTTGGGACAGCTAATTCACCCCTCCACTTT.

This clonotype appeared a few times. CDR3 coding DNA: TGTGCCAGCAGTGGGACACCTGGCTACGAGCAGTACTTC. It codes for CASSGTPGYEQYF. V is TRBV27 and J is TRBJ2-7, with a possible D match to TRBD1 (6 bases). V dropped 5 bases and J dropped 3 bases, with 11 bases sitting between them. There are 13 residues in the CDR3. In germline, CDR1 is MNHEY, CDR2 SMNVEV (reference sequence).

A few counts support this clonotype. The chain employs TRBV7-9 and TRBJ1-5; TRBD1 is a possible D gene (6 bases). CDR1 is SEHNR and CDR2 is FQNEAQ in the germline V gene (reference sequence). The CDR3 runs to 12 residues. Trimming left V 5 bases short and J 7 bases short, with 9 bases between. The CDR3 here is CASSVDSQPQHF. The CDR3 DNA follows: TGTGCCAGCAGCGTGGACAGCCAGCCCCAGCATTTT.

This clonotype turned up a few times. The J gene is TRBJ2-6, the V gene TRBV6-1; a possible D gene is TRBD1 (5 bases). Per the germline V gene, CDR1 is MNHNS and CDR2 is SASEGT. The CDR3 is 16 residues long. V lost 0 bases and J 0 bases, leaving 6 bases between the germline ends. For the CDR3, the DNA is TGTGCCAGCAGTGAAGCGCAGGGCTCTGGGGCCAACGTCCTGACTTTC. Amino acid sequence: CASSEAQGSGANVLTF.

This clonotype was found a few times. V usage is TRBV4-1 and J usage is TRBJ2-3; 9 bases line up with TRBD1. The V and J ends lost 4 bases and 6 bases, in that order; junction bases with no gene match: 11. Germline-derived CDR1 and CDR2 are MGHRA and YSYEKL. The CDR3 spans 16 residues. The CDR3 spells CASSREGQGRVDTQYF. The CDR3 nucleotides are TGCGCCAGCAGCCGAGAGGGACAGGGCCGAGTGGATACGCAGTATTTT.

The chain is built from TRBV5-4 and TRBJ1-5; D is uncertain. The CDR3 is 13 amino acids. Trimming cost V 3 bases and J 3 bases, with 7 bases left between them. Germline assignment: CDR1 SGHNT and CDR2 YYREEE (reference sequence). DNA of the CDR3: TGTGCCAGCAGCTCCGCCCCCAATCAGCCCCAGCATTTT. Its translation: CASSSAPNQPQHF.

The rearrangement uses TRBV12-3 or TRBV12-4 and TRBJ2-4; TRBD1 is a possible D gene (5 bases). The CDR3 totals 15 residues. Trimming stripped 8 bases from V and 4 bases from J, with 18 bases between. The CDR3 DNA reads TGTGCCAGCGCCCCGTTAAGACAGTATAAAAACATTCAGTACTTC. Residues: CASAPLRQYKNIQYF.

The V and J genes are TRBV27 and TRBJ2-5; 10 bases agree with TRBD2. After removal of 5 bases from V and 1 base from J, the junction contained 7 bases not matched to a gene. The CDR3 extends over 16 amino acids. Germline CDR1 and CDR2: MNHEY and SMNVEV (reference sequence). The chain's CDR3 is CASSRWSGGAQETQYF. The DNA for the CDR3 is TGTGCCAGCAGTCGTTGGAGCGGGGGGGCCCAAGAGACCCAGTACTTC.

The chain employs TRBV11-2 and TRBJ2-7, with 10 bases that match TRBD1. The CDR3 extends over 13 amino acids. Germline values: CDR1 SGHAT, CDR2 FQNNGV. V dropped 4 bases and J dropped 8; count of bases not matched to a gene: 5. The CDR3 loop is CASSSPGQGKQYF. The CDR3 coding sequence is TGTGCCAGCAGCTCCCCGGGACAGGGGAAGCAGTACTTC.

This sequence joins TRBV15 and TRBJ1-6, with D unclear. Deletions cut 0 bases from V and 11 bases from J, with 5 bases between. This CDR3 region has 12 residues. Germline V gene data show CDR1 as LNHNV and CDR2 as YYDKDF (reference sequence). The DNA of the CDR3 is TGTGCCACCAGCAGAGATCGCGCACCCCTCCACTTT. This gives the protein CATSRDRAPLHF.

This rearrangement joins TRBV5-1 to TRBJ1-2; D gene uncertain. The CDR3 has 14 residues. Germline V gene sequence: CDR1 SGHRS, CDR2 YFSETQ. The V end was cut by 0 bases, the J end by 6 bases, with 12 bases between. The CDR3 sequence is CASSLEQPGNGYTF. The CDR3 coding sequence is TGCGCCAGCAGCTTGGAACAGCCGGGTAATGGCTACACCTTC.

V usage is TRBV7-6 and J usage is TRBJ2-6; TRBD1 matches at 10 bases. Germline CDR1 reads SGHVS; CDR2 reads FNYEAQ. CDR3 length: 20 residues. J gave up 3 bases and V 4 bases, and 15 bases lay outside the gene matches. The DNA of the CDR3 is TGTGCCAGCAGCTCCCGCCGTCTCGGGACAGGGGATATTGGGGCCAACGTCCTGACTTTC. The encoded protein is CASSSRRLGTGDIGANVLTF.

This chain links TRBV6-1 with TRBJ2-7; D might be TRBD1 or TRBD2, each matching 5 bases. Per the germline V gene, CDR1 is MNHNS and CDR2 is SASEGT. CDR3 length equals 14 residues. V was cut by 10 bases and J by 0 bases, with 16 bases left in between. The DNA for the CDR3 is TGTGCCACCCTCGGGGCTGCGGTCTCCTACGAGCAGTACTTC. It is translated as CATLGAAVSYEQYF.

This clonotype has a count of ten or more. V and J are TRBV7-2 and TRBJ1-1; no reliable D call. The germline V and J ends were trimmed by 3 bases and 3 bases, with 14 bases remaining between them. The CDR3 consists of 15 residues. In germline, CDR1 is SGHTA, CDR2 FQGNSA. CDR3 protein: CASSFSPGWDTEAFF. The DNA for the CDR3 is TGTGCCAGCAGCTTTTCCCCGGGGTGGGACACTGAAGCTTTCTTT.

In its sample, this clonotype was seen a few times. J is TRBJ2-1 and V is TRBV7-6; D gene ambiguous. The CDR3 extends over 13 amino acids. CDR1 is SGHVS, CDR2 FNYEAQ, per germline. Trimming removed 5 bases at V and 6 bases at J, with 11 bases between. The CDR3 sequence is CASSPGSANEQFF. As DNA, the CDR3 is TGTGCCAGCAGCCCTGGCTCAGCCAATGAGCAGTTCTTC.

This clonotype appeared a few times. The chain is built from TRBV5-1 and TRBJ1-2, with a possible D match to TRBD1 (5 bases). V lost 4 bases, J lost 8 bases, and 18 bases lay in between. CDR3 size: 14 residues. Germline assignment: CDR1 SGHRS and CDR2 YFSETQ. CDR3 in DNA: TGCGCCAGCAGCCAACTGGCGGCAGGACAAGGCTACACCTTC. This sequence encodes CASSQLAAGQGYTF. The entire variable domain, with the rest obtained from reference TRBV5-1 and TRBJ1-2, is as follows: KAGVTQTPRYLIKTRGQQVTLSCSPISGHRSVSWYQQTPGQGLQFLFEYFSETQRNKGNFPGRFSGRQFSNSRSEMNVSTLELGDSALYLCASSQLAAGQGYTFGSGTRLTVV.